This TCR beta chain was captured by sequencing in a study of early T cells in non-severe SARS-CoV-2 infection. Germline V gives CDR1 SGHDN, CDR2 FVKESK. This CDR3 has 14 residues. V lost 5 bases to trimming and J lost 5 bases, with 13 bases between them. This clonotype was detected a few times. The library protocol tagged individual cDNA molecules with unique molecular identifiers. In TCRdb, the 5' RACE reads were re-called with MiXCR into one record per CDR3 protein. The repertoire holds about 63,000 distinct CDR3 sequences, 13% seen once, with about 4.7% in the top ten. Sequencing was carried out using whole blood. The origin of this receptor is an adult who was a healthcare worker with PCR-confirmed SARS-CoV-2 infection or an uninfected control (not recorded which). V usage is TRBV14 and J usage is TRBJ1-5, with D perhaps TRBD1 (6 bases). The CDR3 spells CASSSEGGDQPQHF. The CDR3 DNA follows: TGTGCCAGCAGCTCCGAAGGGGGAGATCAGCCCCAGCATTTT.